The rows below give T cell receptor beta chains drawn from one sample of a study of cytomegalovirus exposure and HLA in healthy donors. The table came from immunoSEQ multiplex PCR; TCRdb's copy has only in-frame clones and leaves some out. The table has around 97,000 clones, roughly two thirds seen once. The sample taken for sequencing was PBMCs. The receptors here all came from a man in his forties in good health and CMV-seronegative. Each CDR3 is given with its conserved first and last residue. D genes are given only for firm matches. Only part of the rows carry a size: once, few, many, or a class if the clone is expanded.

TRBJ2-7 | . | 11 | . | TRBV7-2 | CASSLYYEQYF | TGTGCCAGCAGCTTATACTACGAGCAGTACTTC
TRBJ2-3 | . | 14 | . | TRBV11-2 | CATAFTRGTDTQYF | TGTGCCACCGCGTTCACTAGGGGCACAGATACGCAGTATTTT
TRBJ1-4 | . | 18 | . | TRBV19 | CASSLKGLTGLTNEKLFF | TGTGCCAGTAGCCTCAAAGGCCTAACAGGTTTAACTAATGAAAAACTGTTTTTT
TRBJ2-1 | . | 17 | few | TRBV5-4 | CATYKRVVLSSYNEQFF | TGTGCCACATACAAGCGCGTGGTGCTGAGCTCCTACAATGAGCAGTTCTTC
TRBJ2-3 | TRBD1 | 14 | . | TRBV6-6 | CASSLTGSPDTQYF | TGTGCCAGCAGTTTGACAGGGAGCCCAGATACGCAGTATTTT
TRBJ1-1 | . | 15 | . | TRBV15 | CATSRDPAANTEAFF | TGTGCCACCAGCAGAGATCCGGCGGCGAACACTGAAGCTTTCTTT
TRBJ1-1 | TRBD1 | 14 | . | TRBV5-1 | CASSLSPGGTEAFF | TGCGCCAGCAGCTTAAGTCCAGGGGGCACTGAAGCTTTCTTT
TRBJ2-7 | . | 11 | . | TRBV25-1 | CASSEGSEQYF | TGTGCCAGCAGTGAAGGCTCCGAGCAGTACTTC
TRBJ1-2 | . | 14 | . | TRBV5-1 | CASSASGGVYGYTF | TGCGCCAGCAGCGCCTCGGGGGGCGTCTATGGCTACACCTTC
TRBJ2-3 | . | 14 | . | TRBV29-1 | CSVRDTDSTDTQYF | TGCAGCGTCCGGGACACCGATAGCACAGATACGCAGTATTTT
TRBJ2-3 | TRBD2 | 16 | . | TRBV5-1 | CASSLGLAGGRDTQYF | TGCGCCAGCAGCTTGGGATTAGCGGGGGGGCGCGATACGCAGTATTTT
TRBJ2-7 | . | 15 | . | TRBV7-2 | CASSLETVTLYEQYF | TGTGCCAGCAGCTTAGAGACAGTCACACTGTACGAGCAGTACTTC
TRBJ2-1 | TRBD2 | 15 | . | TRBV2 | CASSESLAGSNEQFF | TGTGCCAGCAGTGAAAGTCTAGCGGGGTCAAATGAGCAGTTCTTC